Listed below are T cell receptor beta chains from one sample, sequenced in a study of regulatory and conventional T cells in RAG deficiency. This table comes from immunoSEQ multiplex PCR, and its TCRdb copy is limited to in-frame clones, with some not included. The data show some 21,000 clones, almost 96% seen once. These same records also appear under a second study, on regulatory T cells.

Sequencing was carried out using CD25- CD4+ T cells sorted from blood. These receptor sequences come from a human donor in good health. Each CDR3 is given with its conserved first and last residue. Fields, in order: clone size, V gene, D gene, J gene, CDR3 DNA, CDR3 protein. A D gene is named only where the DNA matches it firmly. Clone size is stated in some rows and not others, as once, few, many or a class when expanded.

NA	TRBV5-1	NA	TRBJ2-7	TGCGCCAGCAGCTTAAGCGGCGGCGAGCAGTACTTC	CASSLSGGEQYF
NA	TRBV19	NA	TRBJ1-2	TGTGCCAGTAGTATATTAGGGGGGGCGAAACGCTACACCTTC	CASSILGGAKRYTF
NA	TRBV6-6	TRBD1	TRBJ1-1	TGTGCCAGCAGTCATACAGGGGAAAGGACTGAAGCTTTCTTT	CASSHTGERTEAFF
NA	TRBV18	TRBD1	TRBJ1-1	TGTGCCAGCTCACCCTATACAGGGGATGCTTTCTTT	CASSPYTGDAFF
NA	TRBV19	NA	TRBJ2-3	TGTGCCAGTAGTATAACGGGCGGGACAGATACGCAGTATTTT	CASSITGGTDTQYF
NA	TRBV28	NA	TRBJ2-2	TGTGCCAGCAGTTTATATTCCCTCGGGCAGGGGACGGGCACCGGGGAGCTGTTTTTT	CASSLYSLGQGTGTGELFF
NA	TRBV30	TRBD2	TRBJ2-7	TGTGCCTCCTCCGGCCCGGGGGGAGTCTACGAGCAGTACTTC	CASSGPGGVYEQYF
NA	TRBV14	TRBD2	TRBJ2-3	TGTGCCAGCAGCCAACTAGGACTAGCGGGCACAGATACGCAGTATTTT	CASSQLGLAGTDTQYF
NA	TRBV30	TRBD1	TRBJ2-7	TGTGCCTGGAGTCCGGGACAGAACTACGAGCAGTACTTC	CAWSPGQNYEQYF
NA	TRBV19	NA	TRBJ1-2	TGTGCCAGTCTCCAACAATCTGGGGCAGATCCTTATGGCTACACCTTC	CASLQQSGADPYGYTF
NA	TRBV5-1	NA	TRBJ1-5	TGCGCCAGCAGCTTGGACGCCGGGGGAGAAAATCAGCCCCAGCATTTT	CASSLDAGGENQPQHF
NA	TRBV19	TRBD1	TRBJ2-1	TGTGCCAGTTCCTGGACAGGGGCCAATGAGCAGTTCTTC	CASSWTGANEQFF
NA	TRBV29-1	NA	TRBJ1-1	TGCAGCGGGGAGGGGGGTGCGGACACTGAAGCTTTCTTT	CSGEGGADTEAFF
NA	TRBV28	NA	TRBJ2-7	TGTGCCAGCAGGCCCTCCAGGGCCTACGAGCAGTACTTC	CASRPSRAYEQYF
once	TRBV2	NA	TRBJ2-2	TGTGCCAGCCGTCCGGGACCAGGGGGGACCGGGGAGCTGTTTTTT	CASRPGPGGTGELFF
NA	TRBV19	TRBD1	TRBJ2-1	TGTGCCAGTATGGGACAGGGGGGAGGTTCCCCGTTCTTC	CASMGQGGGSPFF
NA	TRBV30	NA	TRBJ1-2	TGTGCCTGGAAAGGACAGAGCTATGGCTACACCTTC	CAWKGQSYGYTF
NA	TRBV14	TRBD1	TRBJ1-4	TGTGCCAGCAGCCTCCGGCGACCGGGACAGGGAAGATCGACTAATGAAAAACTGTTTTTT	CASSLRRPGQGRSTNEKLFF